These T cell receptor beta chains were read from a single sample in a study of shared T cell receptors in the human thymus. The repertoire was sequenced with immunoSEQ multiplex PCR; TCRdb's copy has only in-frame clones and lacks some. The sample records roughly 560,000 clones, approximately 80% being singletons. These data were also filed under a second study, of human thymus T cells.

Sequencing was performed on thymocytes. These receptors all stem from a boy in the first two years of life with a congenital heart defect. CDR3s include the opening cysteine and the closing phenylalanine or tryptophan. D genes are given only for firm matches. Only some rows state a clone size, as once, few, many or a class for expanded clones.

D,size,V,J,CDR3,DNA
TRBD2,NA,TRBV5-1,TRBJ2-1,CASSLGLASGEFF,TGCGCCAGCAGCTTGGGATTGGCTAGCGGAGAGTTCTTC
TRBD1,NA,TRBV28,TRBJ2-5,CASSLRLTGFGETQYF,TGTGCCAGCAGTCTCCGACTGACAGGGTTTGGGGAGACCCAGTACTTC
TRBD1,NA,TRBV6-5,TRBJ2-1,CASTPGQGNNEQFF,TGTGCCAGCACCCCCGGACAGGGTAACAATGAGCAGTTCTTC
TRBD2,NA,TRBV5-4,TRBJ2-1,CASSLGASGYNEQFF,TGTGCCAGCAGCTTGGGGGCTAGCGGGTACAATGAGCAGTTCTTC
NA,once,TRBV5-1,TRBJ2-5,CASSLAGQSHDSQYF,TGCGCCAGCAGCTTGGCCGGACAGTCCCACGATTCCCAGTACTTC
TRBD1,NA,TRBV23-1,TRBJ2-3,CASSHSGTGGDTQYF,TGCGCCAGCAGTCATTCCGGGACAGGCGGGGATACGCAGTATTTT
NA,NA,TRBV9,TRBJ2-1,CASSVRRGEQFF,TGTGCCAGCAGCGTAAGAAGGGGTGAGCAGTTCTTC
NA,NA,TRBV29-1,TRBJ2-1,CSVEDHRVRRGNNEQFF,TGCAGCGTTGAAGACCACAGGGTTCGTAGGGGAAACAATGAGCAGTTCTTC
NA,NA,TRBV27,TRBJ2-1,CASKGVPEGNEQFF,TGTGCCAGCAAGGGGGTCCCTGAGGGCAATGAGCAGTTCTTC
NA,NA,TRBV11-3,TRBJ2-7,CASSLVGLAPYEQYF,TGTGCCAGCAGCTTAGTAGGTCTAGCGCCCTACGAGCAGTACTTC
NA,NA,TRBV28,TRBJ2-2,CASSPRQWGGELFF,TGTGCCAGCAGTCCCCGACAGTGGGGCGGGGAGCTGTTTTTT
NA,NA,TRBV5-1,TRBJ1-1,CASSPNRAGNTEAFF,TGCGCCAGCAGCCCGAACAGGGCCGGGAACACTGAAGCTTTCTTT
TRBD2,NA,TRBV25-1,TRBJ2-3,CASHPRGGSDTQYF,TGTGCCAGCCACCCCCGGGGAGGGTCAGATACGCAGTATTTT
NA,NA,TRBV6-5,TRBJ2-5,CASSTLEGRPETQYF,TGTGCCAGCAGCACCCTTGAGGGCCGCCCAGAGACCCAGTACTTC
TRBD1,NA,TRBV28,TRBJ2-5,CASSRDRAETQYF,TGTGCCAGCAGTCGGGACAGGGCAGAGACCCAGTACTTC